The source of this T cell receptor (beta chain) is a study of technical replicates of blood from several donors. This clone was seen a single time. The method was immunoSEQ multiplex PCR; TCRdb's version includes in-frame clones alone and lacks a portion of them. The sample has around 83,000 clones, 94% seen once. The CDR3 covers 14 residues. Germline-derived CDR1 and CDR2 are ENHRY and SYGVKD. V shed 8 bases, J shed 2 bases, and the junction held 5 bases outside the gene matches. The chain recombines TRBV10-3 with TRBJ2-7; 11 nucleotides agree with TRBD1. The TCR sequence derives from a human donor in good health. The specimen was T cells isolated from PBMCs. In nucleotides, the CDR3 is TGTGCCATCCGCGGGACAGGGGGGGCCTACGAGCAGTACTTC. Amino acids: CAIRGTGGAYEQYF.